This record concerns one T cell receptor (beta chain) sequence. Its antigen is currently unknown. Healthy individuals who donated bone marrow served as the donors. This record belongs to a study of cytomegalovirus exposure and HLA in healthy donors. Study observations and caveats: Later analysis indicated greater clonal expansion among HLA-associated TCR beta chains than among equally common other chains. Judged likely to be a sequencing artifact was a cluster of highly shared sequence variants.

Primers included in the PCR were 60 Vbeta and 13 Jbeta primers. Profiling relied on immunoSEQ multiplex PCR, and the TCRdb table lists in-frame clones only, not all of them. The sample holds more than 150,000 clones, 75% to 80% seen once. V shed 6 bases and J 8 bases; nucleotides not matched to a gene: 8. The V gene's germline CDR1 is MNHEY and CDR2 SMNVEV (reference sequence). There are 14 residues in the CDR3. This rearrangement joins TRBV27 to TRBJ2-3; 10 nucleotides agree with TRBD2. The sequence was collected from a woman younger than 45 in good health and CMV-seropositive. The specimen sequenced was PBMCs. CDR3 nucleotides: TGTGCCAGCAGACCAGCGGGAGGGCCGGTTACGCAGTATTTT. As protein: CASRPAGGPVTQYF.